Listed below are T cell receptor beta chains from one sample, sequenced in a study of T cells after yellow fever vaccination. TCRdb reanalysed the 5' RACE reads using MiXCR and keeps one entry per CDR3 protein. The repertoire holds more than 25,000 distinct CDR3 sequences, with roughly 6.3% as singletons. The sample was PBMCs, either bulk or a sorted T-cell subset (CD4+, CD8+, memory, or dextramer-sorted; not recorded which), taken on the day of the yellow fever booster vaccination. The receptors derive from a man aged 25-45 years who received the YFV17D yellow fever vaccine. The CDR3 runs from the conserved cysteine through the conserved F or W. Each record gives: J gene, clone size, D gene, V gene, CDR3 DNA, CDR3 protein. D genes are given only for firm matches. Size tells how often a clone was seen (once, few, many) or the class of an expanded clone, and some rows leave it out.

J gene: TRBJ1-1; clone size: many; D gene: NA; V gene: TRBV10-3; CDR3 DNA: TGTGCCATCAGCACTGAAGCTTTCTTT; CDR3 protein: CAISTEAFF
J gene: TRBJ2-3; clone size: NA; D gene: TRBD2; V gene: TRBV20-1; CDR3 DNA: TGCAGTGCCTCCGGGACTAACACAGATACGCAGTATTTT; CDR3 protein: CSASGTNTDTQYF
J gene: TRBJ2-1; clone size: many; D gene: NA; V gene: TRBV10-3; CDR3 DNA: TGTGCCATCATCGCGGGGAATGAGCAGTTCTTC; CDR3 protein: CAIIAGNEQFF
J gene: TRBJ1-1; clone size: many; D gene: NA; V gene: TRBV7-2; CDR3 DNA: TGTGCCAGCAGCTCCTATGTGAACACTGAAGCTTTCTTT; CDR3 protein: CASSSYVNTEAFF
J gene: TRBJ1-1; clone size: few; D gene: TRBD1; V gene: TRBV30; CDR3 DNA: TGTGCCTGGAGTGTACAGGGGCCTACTGAAGCTTTCTTT; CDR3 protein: CAWSVQGPTEAFF
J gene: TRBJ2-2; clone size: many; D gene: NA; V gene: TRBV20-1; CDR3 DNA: TGCAGTGCTAATAGGCCTAACGCCGGGGAGCTGTTTTTT; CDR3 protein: CSANRPNAGELFF
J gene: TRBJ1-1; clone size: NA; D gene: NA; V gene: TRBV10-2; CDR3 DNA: TGCGCCAGCAGTGAGGTATCTTACAAAGCTTTCTTT; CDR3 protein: CASSEVSYKAFF
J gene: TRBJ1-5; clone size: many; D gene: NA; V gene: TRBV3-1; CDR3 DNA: TGTGCCAGCAGCCTATCGGCAGTTAGCAATCAGCCCCAGCATTTT; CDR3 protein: CASSLSAVSNQPQHF
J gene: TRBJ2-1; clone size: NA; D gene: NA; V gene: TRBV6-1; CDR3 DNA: TGTGCCAGCAGCCCGGGGGTCCTACAACGGGAGCAGTTCTTC; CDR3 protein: CASSPGVLQREQFF
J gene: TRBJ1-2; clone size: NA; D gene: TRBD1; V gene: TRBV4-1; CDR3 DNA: TGCGCCAGCAGCCAAGAACAGGGGGCTGGCTACACCTTC; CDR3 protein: CASSQEQGAGYTF
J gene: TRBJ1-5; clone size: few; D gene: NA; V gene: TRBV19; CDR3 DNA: TGTGCCAGTAGTATGGTTCGGACGGGCAATCAGCCCCAGCATTTT; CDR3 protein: CASSMVRTGNQPQHF